This T cell receptor (beta chain) is from a study of blood T cell repertoires in COVID-19. Study background: COVID-19 samples, acute and convalescent, were from the United States, Italy and Spain. PBMCs, B-cell-depleted T cells, or T cells provided the cDNA or gDNA that made up the material.

In the authors' methods: Estimated nucleated cell counts came from reference gene primer amplification. The table came from immunoSEQ multiplex PCR; TCRdb's copy has only in-frame clones and leaves some out. Clone size and the V and J calls come from that table; the DNA yielded D and trimming. This sample has 39,000 or so clones, with approximately 85% found just once. The V gene's germline CDR1 is MRHNA and CDR2 SNTAGT. The CDR3 length is 13 residues. Trimming shortened V by 4 bases and J by 4 bases, and 10 bases separated the two germline ends. V and J are TRBV6-4 and TRBJ1-1; D gene uncertain. The material sequenced was peripheral blood. The clonotype originates from a man aged 40-55 years with active or convalescent COVID-19. The CDR3 DNA follows: TGTGCCAGCAGTGCGGAGATCGCCACTGAAGCTTTCTTT. Translating gives CASSAEIATEAFF.